In this sample, the clone carrying this T cell receptor beta chain turned up many times. This CDR3 region has 15 residues. Looked up from germline, CDR1 is DFQATT and CDR2 is SNEGSKA (reference sequence). V was pared by 5 bases and J by 4 bases, with 18 bases between. The sample comes from a study of read filtering for tumor transcriptome and immune sequencing. This library used around 0.4 ug RNA and molecular barcoded adaptors spanning alpha/delta and beta/gamma chains. Using its own MiXCR run on the reads, TCRdb lists one record per CDR3 protein. The sample includes some 130,000 distinct CDR3 sequences, 10% to 15% of them seen just once.

This receptor was identified in a donor aged 40 or older with multiple myeloma. V and J are TRBV20-1 and TRBJ2-1; tentative D call: TRBD2 (5 bases). The material sequenced was a population of CD138-negative cells sorted from bone marrow. The CDR3 loop is CSASGGRPPYNEQFF. The CDR3 nucleotides read TGCAGTGCTTCCGGAGGACGCCCTCCATACAATGAGCAGTTCTTC.